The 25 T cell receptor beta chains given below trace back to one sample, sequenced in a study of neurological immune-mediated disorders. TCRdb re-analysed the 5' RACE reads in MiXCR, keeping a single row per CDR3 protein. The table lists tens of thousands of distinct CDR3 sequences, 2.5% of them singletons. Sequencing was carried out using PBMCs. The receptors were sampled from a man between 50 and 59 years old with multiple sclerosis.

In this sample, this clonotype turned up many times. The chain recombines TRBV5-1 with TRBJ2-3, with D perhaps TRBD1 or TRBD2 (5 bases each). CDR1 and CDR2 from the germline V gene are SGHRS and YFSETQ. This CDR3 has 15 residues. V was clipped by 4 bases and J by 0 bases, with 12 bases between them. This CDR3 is CASSRPGASTDTQYF. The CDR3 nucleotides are TGCGCCAGCAGCCGCCCCGGGGCTAGCACAGATACGCAGTATTTT.

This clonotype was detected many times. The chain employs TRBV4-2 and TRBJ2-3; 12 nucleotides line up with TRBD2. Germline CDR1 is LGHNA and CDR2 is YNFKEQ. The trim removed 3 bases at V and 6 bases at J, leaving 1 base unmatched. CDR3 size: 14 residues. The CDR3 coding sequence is TGTGCCAGCAGCCAGGGGACTAGCGGGGATACGCAGTATTTT. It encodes CASSQGTSGDTQYF.

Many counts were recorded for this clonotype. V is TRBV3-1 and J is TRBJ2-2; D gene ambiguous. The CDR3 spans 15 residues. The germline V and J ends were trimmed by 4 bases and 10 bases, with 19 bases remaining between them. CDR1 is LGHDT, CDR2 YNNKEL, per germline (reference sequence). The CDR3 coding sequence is TGTGCCAGCAGCCGTTCCTTGTCGGTGTCTTCGGAGCTGTTTTTT. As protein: CASSRSLSVSSELFF.

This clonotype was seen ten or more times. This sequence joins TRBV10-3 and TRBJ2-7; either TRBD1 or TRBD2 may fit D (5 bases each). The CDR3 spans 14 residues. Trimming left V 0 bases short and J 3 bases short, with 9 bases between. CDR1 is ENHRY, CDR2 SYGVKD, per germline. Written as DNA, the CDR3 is TGTGCCATCAGTGAGTCGTGGGGGAACTACGAGCAGTACTTC. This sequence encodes CAISESWGNYEQYF.

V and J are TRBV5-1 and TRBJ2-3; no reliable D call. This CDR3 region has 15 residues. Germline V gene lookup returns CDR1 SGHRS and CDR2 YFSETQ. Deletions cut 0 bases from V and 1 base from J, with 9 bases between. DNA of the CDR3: TGCGCCAGCAGCTTGGTCTCCGCAGGCACAGATACGCAGTATTTT. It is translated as CASSLVSAGTDTQYF.

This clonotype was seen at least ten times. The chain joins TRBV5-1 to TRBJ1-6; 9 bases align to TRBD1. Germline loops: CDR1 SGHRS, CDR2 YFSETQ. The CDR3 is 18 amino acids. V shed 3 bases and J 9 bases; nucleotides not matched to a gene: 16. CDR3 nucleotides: TGCGCCAGCAGCTGGATTACCTCGGGACAGGGAGTAAGTTCACCCCTCCACTTT. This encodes CASSWITSGQGVSSPLHF.

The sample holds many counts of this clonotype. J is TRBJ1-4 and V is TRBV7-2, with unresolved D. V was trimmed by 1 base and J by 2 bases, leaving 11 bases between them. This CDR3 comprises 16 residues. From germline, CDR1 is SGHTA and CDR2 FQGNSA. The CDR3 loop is CASSLGGRRTNEKLFF. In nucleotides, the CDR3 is TGTGCCAGCAGCTTAGGTGGGCGGAGGACTAATGAAAAACTGTTTTTT.

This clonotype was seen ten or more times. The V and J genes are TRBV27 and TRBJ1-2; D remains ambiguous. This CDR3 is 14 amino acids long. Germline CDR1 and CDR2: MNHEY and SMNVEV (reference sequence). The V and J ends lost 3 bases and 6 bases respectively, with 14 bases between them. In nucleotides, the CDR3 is TGTGCCAGCAGTTTTAAGGGTCCATGGGATGGCTACACCTTC. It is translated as CASSFKGPWDGYTF.

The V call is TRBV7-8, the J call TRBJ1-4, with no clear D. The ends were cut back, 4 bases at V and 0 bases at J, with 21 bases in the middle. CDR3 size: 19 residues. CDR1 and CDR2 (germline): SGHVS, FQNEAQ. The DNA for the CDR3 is TGTGCCAGCAGCTGGCCCCGGGCCCAGACCGGCACAACTAATGAAAAACTGTTTTTT. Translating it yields CASSWPRAQTGTTNEKLFF. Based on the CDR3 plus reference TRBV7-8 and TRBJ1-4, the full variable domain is GAGVSQSPRYKVAKRGQDVALRCDPISGHVSLFWYQQALGQGPEFLTYFQNEAQLDKSGLPSDRFFAERPEGSVSTLKIQRTQQEDSAVYLCASSWPRAQTGTTNEKLFFGSGTQLSVL.

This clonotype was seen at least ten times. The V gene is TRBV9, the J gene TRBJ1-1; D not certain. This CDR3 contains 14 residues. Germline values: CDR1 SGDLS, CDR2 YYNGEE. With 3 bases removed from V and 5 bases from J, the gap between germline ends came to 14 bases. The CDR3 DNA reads TGTGCCAGCAGCGCCCAGCCGCTTGGGACTGAAGCTTTCTTT. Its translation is CASSAQPLGTEAFF.

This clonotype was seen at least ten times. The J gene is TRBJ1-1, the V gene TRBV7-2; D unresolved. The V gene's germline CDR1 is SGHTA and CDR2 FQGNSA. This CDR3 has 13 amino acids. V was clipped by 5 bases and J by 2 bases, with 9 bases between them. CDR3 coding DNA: TGTGCCAGCAGCATGGGTCCAAACACTGAAGCTTTCTTT. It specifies CASSMGPNTEAFF.

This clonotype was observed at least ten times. CDR3 amino acids: CASSFNRVEQYF. The CDR3 region has the DNA TGTGCCAGCAGCTTCAACAGGGTCGAGCAGTACTTC. The chain employs TRBV7-9 and TRBJ2-7, with D perhaps TRBD1 (6 bases). The V end was cut by 3 bases, the J end by 6 bases, with 9 bases between. The CDR3 runs to 12 residues. CDR1 and CDR2 from the germline V gene are SEHNR and FQNEAQ (reference sequence). Together with reference TRBV7-9 and TRBJ2-7, the CDR3 gives the full variable domain: DTGVSQNPRHKITKRGQNVTFRCDPISEHNRLYWYRQTLGQGPEFLTYFQNEAQLEKSRLLSDRFSAERPKGSFSTLEIQRTEQGDSAMYLCASSFNRVEQYFGPGTRLTVT.

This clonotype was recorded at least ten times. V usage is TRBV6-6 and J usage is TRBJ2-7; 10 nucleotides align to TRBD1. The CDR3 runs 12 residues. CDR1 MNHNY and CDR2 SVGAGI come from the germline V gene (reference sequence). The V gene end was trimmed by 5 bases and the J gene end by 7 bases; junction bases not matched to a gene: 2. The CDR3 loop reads CASSRQGAEQYF. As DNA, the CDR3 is TGTGCCAGCAGTAGACAGGGGGCTGAGCAGTACTTC.

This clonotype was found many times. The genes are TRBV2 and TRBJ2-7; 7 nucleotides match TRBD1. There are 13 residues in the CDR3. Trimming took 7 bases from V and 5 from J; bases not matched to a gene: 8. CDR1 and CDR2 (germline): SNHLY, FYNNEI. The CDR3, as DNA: TGTGCCAGCACCCCTACAGGGGCCCACGAGCAGTACTTC. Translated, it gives CASTPTGAHEQYF.

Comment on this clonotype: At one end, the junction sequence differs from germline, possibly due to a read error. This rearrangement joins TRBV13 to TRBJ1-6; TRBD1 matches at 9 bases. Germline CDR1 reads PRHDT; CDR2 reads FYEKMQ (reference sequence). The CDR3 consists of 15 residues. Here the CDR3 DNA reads TGTGCCAGCAGCCCCCGGGGGACAGGGAAATCACCCCTCAACTTT. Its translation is CASSPRGTGKSPLNF.

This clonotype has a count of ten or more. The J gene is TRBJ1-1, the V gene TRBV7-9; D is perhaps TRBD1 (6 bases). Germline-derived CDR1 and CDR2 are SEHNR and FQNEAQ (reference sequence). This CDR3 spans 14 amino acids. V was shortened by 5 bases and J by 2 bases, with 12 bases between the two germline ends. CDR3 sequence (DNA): TGTGCCAGCAGCGCAGAAGGGGGAAACACTGAAGCTTTCTTT. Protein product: CASSAEGGNTEAFF.

The CDR3: CASSLFGEGGEQYF. The CDR3 DNA reads as TGTGCCAGCAGCTTATTTGGGGAAGGGGGCGAGCAGTACTTC. The chain combines TRBV7-6 with TRBJ2-7, with D perhaps matching TRBD1 (6 bases). There are 14 residues in the CDR3. The V gene lost 2 bases and the J gene lost 6 bases, with 14 bases spanning the gap. CDR1 SGHVS and CDR2 FNYEAQ come from the germline V gene.

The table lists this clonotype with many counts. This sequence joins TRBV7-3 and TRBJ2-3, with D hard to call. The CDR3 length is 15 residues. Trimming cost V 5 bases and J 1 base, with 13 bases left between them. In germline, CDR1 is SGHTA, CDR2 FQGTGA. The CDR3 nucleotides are TGTGCCAGCAGCCCGACCAGTGACGGCACAGATACGCAGTATTTT. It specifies CASSPTSDGTDTQYF.

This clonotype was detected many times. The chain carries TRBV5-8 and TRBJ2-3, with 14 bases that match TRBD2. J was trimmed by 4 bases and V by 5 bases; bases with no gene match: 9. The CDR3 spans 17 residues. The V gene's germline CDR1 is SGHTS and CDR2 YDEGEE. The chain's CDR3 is CASRIQLTSGGADTQYF. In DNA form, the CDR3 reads TGTGCCAGCAGGATCCAATTGACTAGCGGGGGGGCAGATACGCAGTATTTT.

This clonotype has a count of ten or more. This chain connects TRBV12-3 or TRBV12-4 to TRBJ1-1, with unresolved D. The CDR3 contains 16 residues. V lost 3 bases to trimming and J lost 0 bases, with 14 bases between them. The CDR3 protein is CASSFSFGHLNTEAFF. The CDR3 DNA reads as TGTGCCAGCAGTTTTTCATTCGGGCATCTGAACACTGAAGCTTTCTTT.

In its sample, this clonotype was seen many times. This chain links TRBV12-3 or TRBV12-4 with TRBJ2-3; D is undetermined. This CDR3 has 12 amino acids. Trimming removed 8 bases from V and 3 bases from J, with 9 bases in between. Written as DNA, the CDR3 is TGTGCCAGCGCCCCCGGAACAGATACGCAGTATTTT. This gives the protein CASAPGTDTQYF.

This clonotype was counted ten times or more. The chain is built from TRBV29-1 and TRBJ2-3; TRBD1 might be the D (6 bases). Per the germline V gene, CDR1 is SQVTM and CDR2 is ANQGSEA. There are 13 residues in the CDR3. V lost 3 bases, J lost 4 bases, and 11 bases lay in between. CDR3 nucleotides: TGCAGCGTTGAGCTACAGGGAGCAGATACGCAGTATTTT. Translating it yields CSVELQGADTQYF.

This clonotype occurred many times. CDR3 nucleotide sequence: TGTGCCAGCGATTTAGGGACAGGACTTTTCAACTATGGCTACACCTTC. Amino acid sequence: CASDLGTGLFNYGYTF. This chain connects TRBV12-3 or TRBV12-4 to TRBJ1-2; 8 nucleotides line up with TRBD1. The CDR3 has 16 residues. V shed 8 bases, J shed 2 bases, and the junction held 13 bases outside the gene matches.

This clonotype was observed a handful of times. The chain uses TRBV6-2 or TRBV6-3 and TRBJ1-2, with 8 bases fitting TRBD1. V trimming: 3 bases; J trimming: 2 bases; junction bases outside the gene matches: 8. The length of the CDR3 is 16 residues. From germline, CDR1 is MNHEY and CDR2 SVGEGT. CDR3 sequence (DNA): TGTGCCAGCAGTTATCACGGACAGGGCTTGAACTATGGCTACACCTTC. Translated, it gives CASSYHGQGLNYGYTF.

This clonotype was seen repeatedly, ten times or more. The CDR3 sequence: CASSLHGGSYEQYF. In nucleotides, the CDR3 is TGTGCCAGCAGTTTACACGGGGGCTCCTACGAGCAGTACTTC. J is TRBJ2-7 and V is TRBV12-3 or TRBV12-4; tentative D call: TRBD2 (6 bases). V lost 2 bases, J lost 0 bases, and 8 bases lay in between. This CDR3 is 14 amino acids long.